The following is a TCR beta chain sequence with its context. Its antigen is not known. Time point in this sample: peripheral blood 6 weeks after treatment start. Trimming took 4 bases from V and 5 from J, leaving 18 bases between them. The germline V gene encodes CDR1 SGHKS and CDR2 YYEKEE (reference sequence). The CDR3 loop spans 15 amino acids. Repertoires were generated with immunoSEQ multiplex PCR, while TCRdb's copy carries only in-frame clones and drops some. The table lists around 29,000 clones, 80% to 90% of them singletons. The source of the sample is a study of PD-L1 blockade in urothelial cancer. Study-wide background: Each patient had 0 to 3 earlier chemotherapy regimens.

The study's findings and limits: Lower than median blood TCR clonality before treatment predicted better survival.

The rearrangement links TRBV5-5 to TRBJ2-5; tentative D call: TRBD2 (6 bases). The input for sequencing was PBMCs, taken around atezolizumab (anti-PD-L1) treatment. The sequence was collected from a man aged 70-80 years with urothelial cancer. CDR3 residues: CASSPSGARGETQYF. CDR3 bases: TGTGCCAGCAGCCCGAGCGGTGCCCGGGGGGAGACCCAGTACTTC.